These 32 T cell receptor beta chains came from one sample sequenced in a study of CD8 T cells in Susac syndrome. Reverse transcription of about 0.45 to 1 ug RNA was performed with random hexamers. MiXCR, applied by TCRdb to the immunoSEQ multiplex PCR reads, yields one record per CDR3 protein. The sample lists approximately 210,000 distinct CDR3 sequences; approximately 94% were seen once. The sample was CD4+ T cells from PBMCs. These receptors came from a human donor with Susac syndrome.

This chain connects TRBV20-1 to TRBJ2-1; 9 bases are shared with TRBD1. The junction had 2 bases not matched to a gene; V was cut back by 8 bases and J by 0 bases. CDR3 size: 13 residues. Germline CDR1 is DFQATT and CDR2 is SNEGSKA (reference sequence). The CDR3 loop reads CSTDRGSYNEQFF. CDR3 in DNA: TGCAGTACGGACAGGGGCTCCTACAATGAGCAGTTCTTC.

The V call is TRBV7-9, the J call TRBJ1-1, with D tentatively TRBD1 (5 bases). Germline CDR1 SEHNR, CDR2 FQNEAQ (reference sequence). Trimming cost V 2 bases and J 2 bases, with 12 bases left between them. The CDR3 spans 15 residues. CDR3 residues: CASSLLSGRNTEAFF. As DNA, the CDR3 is TGTGCCAGCAGCTTACTCTCAGGGAGAAACACTGAAGCTTTCTTT.

CDR3 nucleotide sequence: TGTGCCTGGAGTGATTCACAGGGGGGGACTGAAGCTTTCTTT. Its translation is CAWSDSQGGTEAFF. The chain couples TRBV30 to TRBJ1-1; the match to TRBD1 covers 8 bases. There are 14 residues in the CDR3. With V trimmed by 1 base and J by 5 bases, 6 bases remained unmatched. The germline CDR1 and CDR2 sequences are GTSNPN and SVGIG (reference sequence).

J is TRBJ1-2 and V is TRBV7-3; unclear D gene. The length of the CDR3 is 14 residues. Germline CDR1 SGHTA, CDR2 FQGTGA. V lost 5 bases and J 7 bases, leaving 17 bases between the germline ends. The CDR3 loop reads CASSGTTQAPGYTF. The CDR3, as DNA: TGTGCCAGCAGCGGTACGACCCAAGCGCCTGGCTACACCTTC.

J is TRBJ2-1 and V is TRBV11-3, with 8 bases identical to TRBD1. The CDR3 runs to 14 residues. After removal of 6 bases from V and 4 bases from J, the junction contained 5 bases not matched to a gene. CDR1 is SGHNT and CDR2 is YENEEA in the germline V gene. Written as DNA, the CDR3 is TGTGCCAGCAGTTCGGACAGGGCGTACAATGAGCAGTTCTTC. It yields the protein CASSSDRAYNEQFF.

The CDR3 DNA sequence: TGCGCCAGCAGCTTGCCAGGGGACGGATCCGGTTCACCCCTCCACTTT. Its translation: CASSLPGDGSGSPLHF. The rearrangement joins TRBV5-1 to TRBJ1-6, with D tentatively TRBD1 (6 bases). Germline assignment: CDR1 SGHRS and CDR2 YFSETQ. The V end was cut by 1 base, the J end by 9 bases, with 17 bases between. The length of the CDR3 is 16 residues. The whole variable domain, filled in from reference TRBV5-1 and TRBJ1-6, reads KAGVTQTPRYLIKTRGQQVTLSCSPISGHRSVSWYQQTPGQGLQFLFEYFSETQRNKGNFPGRFSGRQFSNSRSEMNVSTLELGDSALYLCASSLPGDGSGSPLHFGNGTRLTVT.

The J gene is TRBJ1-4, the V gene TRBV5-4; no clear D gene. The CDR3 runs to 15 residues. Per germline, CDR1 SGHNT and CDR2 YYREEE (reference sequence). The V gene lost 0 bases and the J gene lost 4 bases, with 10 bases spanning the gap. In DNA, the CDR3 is TGTGCCAGCAGCTTGGATGACGGACGTAATGAAAAACTGTTTTTT. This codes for CASSLDDGRNEKLFF. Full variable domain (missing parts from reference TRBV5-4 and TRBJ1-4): ETGVTQSPTHLIKTRGQQVTLRCSSQSGHNTVSWYQQALGQGPQFIFQYYREEENGRGNFPPRFSGLQFPNYSSELNVNALELDDSALYLCASSLDDGRNEKLFFGSGTQLSVL.

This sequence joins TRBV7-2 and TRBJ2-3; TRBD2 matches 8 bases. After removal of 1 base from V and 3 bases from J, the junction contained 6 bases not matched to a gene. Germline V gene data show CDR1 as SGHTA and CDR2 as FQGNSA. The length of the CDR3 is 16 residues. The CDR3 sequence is CASSLVTGGGTDTQYF. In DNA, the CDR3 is TGTGCCAGCAGCTTAGTTACGGGAGGGGGTACAGATACGCAGTATTTT.

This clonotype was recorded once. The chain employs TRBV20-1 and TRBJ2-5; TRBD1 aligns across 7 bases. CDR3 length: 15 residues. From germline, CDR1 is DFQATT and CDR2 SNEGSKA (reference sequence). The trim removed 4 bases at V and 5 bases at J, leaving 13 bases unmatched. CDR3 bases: TGCAGTGCTACCACACAGGGGAAGGGCGTGGAGACCCAGTACTTC. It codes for CSATTQGKGVETQYF.

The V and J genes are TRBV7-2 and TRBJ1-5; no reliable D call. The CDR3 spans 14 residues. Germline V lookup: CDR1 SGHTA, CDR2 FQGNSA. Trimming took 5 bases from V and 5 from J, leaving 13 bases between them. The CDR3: CASSPSRVDQPQHF. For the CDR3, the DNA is TGTGCCAGCAGCCCCTCGCGGGTGGATCAGCCCCAGCATTTT.

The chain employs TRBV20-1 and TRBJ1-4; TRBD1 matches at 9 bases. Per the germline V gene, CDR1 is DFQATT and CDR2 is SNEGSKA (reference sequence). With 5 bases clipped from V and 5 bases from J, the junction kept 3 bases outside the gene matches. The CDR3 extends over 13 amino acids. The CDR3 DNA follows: TGCAGTGCTCTCGGGACAGGGAATGAAAAACTGTTTTTT. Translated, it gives CSALGTGNEKLFF.

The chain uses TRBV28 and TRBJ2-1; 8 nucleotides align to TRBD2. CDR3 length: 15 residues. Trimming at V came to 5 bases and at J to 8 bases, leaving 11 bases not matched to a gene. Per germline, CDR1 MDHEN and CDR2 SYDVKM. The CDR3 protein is CASSPPSGGPDEQFF. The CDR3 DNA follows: TGTGCCAGCAGTCCCCCTTCGGGGGGGCCTGATGAGCAGTTCTTC. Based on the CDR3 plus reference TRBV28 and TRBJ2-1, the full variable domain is DVKVTQSSRYLVKRTGEKVFLECVQDMDHENMFWYRQDPGLGLRLIYFSYDVKMKEKGDIPEGYSVSREKKERFSLILESASTNQTSMYLCASSPPSGGPDEQFFGPGTRLTVL.

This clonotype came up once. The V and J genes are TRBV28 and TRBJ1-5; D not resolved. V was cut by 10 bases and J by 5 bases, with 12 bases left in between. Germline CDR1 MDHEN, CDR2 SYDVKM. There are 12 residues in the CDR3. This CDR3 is CATHYADQPQHF. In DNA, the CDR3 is TGTGCCACCCATTACGCGGATCAGCCCCAGCATTTT.

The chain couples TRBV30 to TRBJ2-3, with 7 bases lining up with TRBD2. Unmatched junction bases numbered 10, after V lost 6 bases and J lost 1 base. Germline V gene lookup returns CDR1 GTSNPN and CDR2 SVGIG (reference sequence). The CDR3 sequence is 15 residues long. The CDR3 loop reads CACHVGGGGTDTQYF. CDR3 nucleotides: TGTGCCTGCCACGTGGGGGGGGGTGGCACAGATACGCAGTATTTT.

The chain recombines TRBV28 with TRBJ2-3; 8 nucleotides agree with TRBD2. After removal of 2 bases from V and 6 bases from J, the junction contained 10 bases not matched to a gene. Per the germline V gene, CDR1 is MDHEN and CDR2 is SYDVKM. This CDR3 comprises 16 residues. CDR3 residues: CASSLTAGGGGDTQYF. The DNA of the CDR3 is TGTGCCAGCAGTTTAACCGCCGGGGGGGGCGGTGATACGCAGTATTTT. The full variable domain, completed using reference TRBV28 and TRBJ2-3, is DVKVTQSSRYLVKRTGEKVFLECVQDMDHENMFWYRQDPGLGLRLIYFSYDVKMKEKGDIPEGYSVSREKKERFSLILESASTNQTSMYLCASSLTAGGGGDTQYFGPGTRLTVL.

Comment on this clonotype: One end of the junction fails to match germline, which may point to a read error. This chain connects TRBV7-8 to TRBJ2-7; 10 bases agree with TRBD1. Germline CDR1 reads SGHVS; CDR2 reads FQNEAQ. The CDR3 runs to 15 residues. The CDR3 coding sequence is TGTGCCAGCAGCATAGCGGGACAGGGGTCTTACGAGCAGTACTTC. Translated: CASSIAGQGSYEQYF.

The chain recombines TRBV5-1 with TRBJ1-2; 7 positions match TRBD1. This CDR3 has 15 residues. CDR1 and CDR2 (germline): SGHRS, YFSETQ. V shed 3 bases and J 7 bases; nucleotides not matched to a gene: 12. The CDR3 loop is CASSYRAGGDSGYTF. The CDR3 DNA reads TGCGCCAGCAGCTATCGGGCAGGGGGGGACTCTGGCTACACCTTC.

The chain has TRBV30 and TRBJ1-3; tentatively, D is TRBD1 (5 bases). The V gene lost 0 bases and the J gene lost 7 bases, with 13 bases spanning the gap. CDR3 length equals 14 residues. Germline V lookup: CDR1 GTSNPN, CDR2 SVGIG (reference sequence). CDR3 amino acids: CAWSVDSWGNTIYF. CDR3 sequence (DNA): TGTGCCTGGAGTGTAGACAGCTGGGGGAACACCATATATTTT.

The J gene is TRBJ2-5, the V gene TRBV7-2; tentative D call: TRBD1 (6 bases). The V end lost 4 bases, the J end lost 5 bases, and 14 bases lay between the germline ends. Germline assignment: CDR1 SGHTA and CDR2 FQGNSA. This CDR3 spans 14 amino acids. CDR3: CASSSQGSWETQYF. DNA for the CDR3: TGTGCCAGCAGCTCCCAGGGGAGCTGGGAGACCCAGTACTTC.

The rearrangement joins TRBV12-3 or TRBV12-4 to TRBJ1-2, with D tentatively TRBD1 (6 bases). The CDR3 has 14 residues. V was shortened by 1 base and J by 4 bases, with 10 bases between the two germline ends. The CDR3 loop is CASSLDDRTYGYTF. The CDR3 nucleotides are TGTGCCAGCAGTTTAGATGACAGGACCTATGGCTACACCTTC.

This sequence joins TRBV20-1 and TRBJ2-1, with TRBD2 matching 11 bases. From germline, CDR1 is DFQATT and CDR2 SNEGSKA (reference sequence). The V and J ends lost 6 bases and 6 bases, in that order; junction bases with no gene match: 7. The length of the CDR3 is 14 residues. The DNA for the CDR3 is TGCAGTGCGCGTACTAGCGGGGGACCCAATGAGCAGTTCTTC. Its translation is CSARTSGGPNEQFF.

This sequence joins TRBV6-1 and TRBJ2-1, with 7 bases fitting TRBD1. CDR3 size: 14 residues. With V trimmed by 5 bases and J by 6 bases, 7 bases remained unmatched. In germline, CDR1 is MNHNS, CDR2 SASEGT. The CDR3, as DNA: TGTGCCAGCAGTTCACCGGGACAGTCCAATGAGCAGTTCTTC. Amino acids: CASSSPGQSNEQFF.

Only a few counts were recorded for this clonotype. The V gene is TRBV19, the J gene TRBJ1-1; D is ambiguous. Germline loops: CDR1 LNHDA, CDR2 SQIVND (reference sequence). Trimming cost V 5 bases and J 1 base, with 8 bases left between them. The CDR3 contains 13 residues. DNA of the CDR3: TGTGCCAGTAGTCTAACATGGAACACTGAAGCTTTCTTT. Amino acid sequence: CASSLTWNTEAFF.

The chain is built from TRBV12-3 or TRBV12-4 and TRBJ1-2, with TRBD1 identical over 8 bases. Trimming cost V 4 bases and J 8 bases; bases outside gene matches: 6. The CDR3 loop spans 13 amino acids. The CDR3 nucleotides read TGTGCCAGCAGTTCCTACGGACAGGGCGGCTACACCTTC. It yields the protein CASSSYGQGGYTF.

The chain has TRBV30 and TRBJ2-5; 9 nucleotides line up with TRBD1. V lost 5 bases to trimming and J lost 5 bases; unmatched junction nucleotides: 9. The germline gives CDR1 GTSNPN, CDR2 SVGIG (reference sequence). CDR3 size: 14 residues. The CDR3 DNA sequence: TGTGCCTGGGCACGGACAGGGGTTGGTGAGACCCAGTACTTC. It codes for CAWARTGVGETQYF. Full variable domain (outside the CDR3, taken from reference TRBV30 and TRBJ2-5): SQTIHQWPATLVQPVGSPLSLECTVEGTSNPNLYWYRQAAGRGLQLLFYSVGIGQISSEVPQNLSASRPQDRQFILSSKKLLLSDSGFYLCAWARTGVGETQYFGPGTRLLVL.

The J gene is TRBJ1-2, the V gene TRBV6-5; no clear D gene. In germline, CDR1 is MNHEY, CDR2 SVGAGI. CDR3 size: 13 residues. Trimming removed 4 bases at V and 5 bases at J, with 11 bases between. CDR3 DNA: TGTGCCAGCAGTTCCACTAGTGGGTATGGCTACACCTTC. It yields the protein CASSSTSGYGYTF.

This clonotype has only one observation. The CDR3 here is CSARTSGGAYEQFF. The CDR3 bases are TGCAGTGCTAGGACTAGCGGGGGGGCCTATGAGCAGTTCTTC. The chain combines TRBV20-1 with TRBJ2-1; the match to TRBD2 covers 14 bases. Germline values: CDR1 DFQATT, CDR2 SNEGSKA (reference sequence). Trimming removed 3 bases from V and 8 bases from J; junction bases left unmatched: 3. There are 14 residues in the CDR3.

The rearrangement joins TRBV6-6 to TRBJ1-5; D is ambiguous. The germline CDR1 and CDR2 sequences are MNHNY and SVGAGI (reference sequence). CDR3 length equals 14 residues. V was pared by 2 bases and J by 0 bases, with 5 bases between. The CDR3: CASSYGDSNQPQHF. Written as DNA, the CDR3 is TGTGCCAGCAGTTACGGGGATAGCAATCAGCCCCAGCATTTT.

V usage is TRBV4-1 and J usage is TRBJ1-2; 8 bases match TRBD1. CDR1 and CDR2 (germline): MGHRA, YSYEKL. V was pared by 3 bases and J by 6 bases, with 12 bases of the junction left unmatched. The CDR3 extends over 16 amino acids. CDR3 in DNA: TGCGCCAGCAGCCAGGCATCAGGGGGCGCGGGGGATGGCTACACCTTC. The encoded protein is CASSQASGGAGDGYTF.

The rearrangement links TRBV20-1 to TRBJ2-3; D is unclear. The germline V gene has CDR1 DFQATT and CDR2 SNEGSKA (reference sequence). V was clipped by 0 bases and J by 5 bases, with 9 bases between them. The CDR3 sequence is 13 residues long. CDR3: CSARDQSIDTQYF. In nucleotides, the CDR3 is TGCAGTGCTAGAGATCAATCAATAGATACGCAGTATTTT.

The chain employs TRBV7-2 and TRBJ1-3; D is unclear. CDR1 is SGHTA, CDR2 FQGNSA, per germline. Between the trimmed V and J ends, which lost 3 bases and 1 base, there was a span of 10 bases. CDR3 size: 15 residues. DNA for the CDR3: TGTGCCAGCAGCTTGGGGATTTTGTCTGGAAACACCATATATTTT. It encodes CASSLGILSGNTIYF.

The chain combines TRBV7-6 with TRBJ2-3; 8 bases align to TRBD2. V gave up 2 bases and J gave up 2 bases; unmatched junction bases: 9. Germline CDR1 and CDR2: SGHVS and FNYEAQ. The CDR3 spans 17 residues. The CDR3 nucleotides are TGTGCCAGCAGCTTATTAGCCAGCGGGAGTTTCACAGATACGCAGTATTTT. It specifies CASSLLASGSFTDTQYF.